This TCR beta chain was retrieved from a study of blood T cell repertoires in COVID-19. Whole-study context: The origin of the acute and convalescent COVID-19 samples was the United States, Italy and Spain.

There are 14 residues in the CDR3. The V gene lost 1 base and the J gene lost 7 bases, with 14 bases spanning the gap. CDR1 is SGHNT, CDR2 YYREEE, per germline (reference sequence). Cohorts were based on clinical histories the participants reported. Donors in Cohort 3 who had recovered were those with two negative PCRs, healthcare professional clearance, or resolution of their symptoms. In the study's own analysis: Nucleated cell number was recorded as an estimate derived from reference gene primer amplification. Sequenced by immunoSEQ multiplex PCR; TCRdb stores in-frame clones only, minus some. For V, J and clone size, that table is used; D and trimming come from the DNA. The profile shows 300,000 or so clones, more than 75% of them singletons.

This TCR derives from a man aged 55 to 69 who had recovered from COVID-19. The specimen was PBMCs or T cells enriched from blood (not recorded which). This sequence joins TRBV5-4 and TRBJ1-2; no clear D. CDR3 protein: CASSLNGGNRGYTF. CDR3 nucleotide sequence: TGTGCCAGCAGCTTGAACGGAGGGAATCGTGGCTACACCTTC.